This T cell receptor (beta chain) emerged from a study of blood T cell repertoires in COVID-19. Study details: Sites in the United States, Italy and Spain provided acute and convalescent COVID-19 samples.

This CDR3 contains 14 residues. The V gene lost 0 bases and the J gene lost 8 bases, with 12 bases spanning the gap. CDR1 SGHRS and CDR2 YFSETQ come from the germline V gene. Clinical history reported by participants formed the basis on which cohorts were assigned. In the original workflow: Quantification of nucleated cells was approximated via reference gene primer amplification. The method was immunoSEQ multiplex PCR; TCRdb's version includes in-frame clones alone and lacks a portion of them. That table supplies the V and J calls and clone size; D and trimming were determined from the DNA. The table lists 250,000 to 350,000 clones, 92% of them singletons, with about 18% in the top ten.

Sequenced: PBMCs or T cells enriched from blood (not recorded which). This sequence was found in a woman aged 30 to 39 who had recovered from COVID-19. The chain is built from TRBV5-1 and TRBJ2-1, with TRBD1 as a possible D gene (8 bases). CDR3 protein: CASSLDRGGDEQFF. The DNA of the CDR3 is TGCGCCAGCAGCTTGGACAGGGGGGGAGATGAGCAGTTCTTC. The full variable domain, in which reference TRBV5-1 and TRBJ2-1 provide the parts outside the CDR3, is KAGVTQTPRYLIKTRGQQVTLSCSPISGHRSVSWYQQTPGQGLQFLFEYFSETQRNKGNFPGRFSGRQFSNSRSEMNVSTLELGDSALYLCASSLDRGGDEQFFGPGTRLTVL.